This T cell receptor (beta chain) stems from a study of blood T cell repertoires in COVID-19. Study summary: Samples of COVID-19 (acute and convalescent) were obtained from the United States, Italy and Spain. T cells, B-cell-depleted T cells, or PBMCs supplied cDNA or gDNA.

The germline CDR1 and CDR2 sequences are LGHNT and FRNRAP. The CDR3 contains 11 residues. Generated by immunoSEQ multiplex PCR, the TCRdb table keeps only in-frame clones and is missing some. The sample comprises about 290,000 clones, 85% of which are singletons, and 4.1% rests with the top ten. Concerning this clone: The junction does not match germline at one end; this may be a read error.

The TCR was taken from a woman aged 50 to 65 with active or convalescent COVID-19. The rearrangement uses TRBV12-5 and TRBJ2-3; 12 bases match TRBD2. The material sequenced was peripheral blood. CDR3 in amino acids: CASGQGLAGSF. As DNA, the CDR3 is TGTGCTAGTGGCCAAGGACTAGCGGGATCTTTT.